This record looks at one T cell receptor beta chain sequence and its context. Its antigen is unidentified. TCRdb keeps only in-frame clones here, not all; method: immunoSEQ multiplex PCR. The profile shows about 14,000 clones, about 76% of them singletons. The time point is: after neoadjuvant nivolumab, at surgical resection. Patients were newly diagnosed with stage II-IVA oral cavity squamous cell carcinoma without prior systemic or radiation treatment. The data originate from a study of neoadjuvant anti-PD-1 for oral cavity cancer. Whole-study context: Around day 43, patients without progression received a fourth nivolumab dose before surgery.

General study findings and limits: With three patients per group, TCR findings need larger cohorts. Post-nivolumab, blood T cell clonality was significantly elevated in non-responders.

Germline lookup yields CDR1 SGDLS and CDR2 YYNGEE. CDR3 length equals 13 residues. Trimming removed 0 bases at V and 9 bases at J, with 10 bases between. Material: PBMCs, obtained after nivolumab (anti-PD-1) treatment. The sequence derives from a person between 40 and 79 years old with oral cavity squamous cell carcinoma. The rearrangement joins TRBV9 to TRBJ2-1; D is perhaps TRBD2 (6 bases). CDR3 in amino acids: CASSVVGGAEQFF. The CDR3, as DNA: TGTGCCAGCAGCGTAGTCGGCGGGGCTGAGCAGTTCTTC.